These 27 T cell receptor beta chains originate from one sample sequenced in a study of blood T cell repertoires in COVID-19. Profiled with immunoSEQ multiplex PCR; TCRdb holds only in-frame clones, not every one. This sample has under 50,000 clones; over 90% occur once, and the top ten carry approximately 1%. The sample comprised peripheral blood. The receptors shown here come from a man aged 55 to 70 with COVID-19, enrolled during active disease.

This CDR3 is CASSQDPAGLGGNIQYF. CDR3 in DNA: TGCGCCAGCAGCCAAGATCCGGCGGGACTAGGGGGAAACATTCAGTACTTC. The chain joins TRBV4-1 to TRBJ2-4, with 8 bases identical to TRBD2. The junction had 10 bases not matched to a gene; V was cut back by 0 bases and J by 6 bases. Per germline, CDR1 MGHRA and CDR2 YSYEKL. This CDR3 is built from 17 residues.

The chain links TRBV19 to TRBJ2-1; tentative D call: TRBD2 (5 bases). The CDR3 runs to 15 residues. Trimming took 1 base from V and 6 from J, leaving 13 bases between them. Germline V gene lookup returns CDR1 LNHDA and CDR2 SQIVND (reference sequence). CDR3 in DNA: TGTGCCAGTAGTATAGCCGGGGAAGTACGCAATGAGCAGTTCTTC. Amino acid sequence: CASSIAGEVRNEQFF.

This clone was picked up one time. The chain carries TRBV11-2 and TRBJ1-4; TRBD1 might be the D (5 bases). Germline V gene sequence: CDR1 SGHAT, CDR2 FQNNGV. This CDR3 contains 17 residues. Between the trimmed V and J ends, which lost 5 bases and 0 bases, there was a span of 16 bases. The CDR3 bases are TGTGCCAGCAGCCCAGGGCGGGGCGGGTCAACTAATGAAAAACTGTTTTTT. This translates into CASSPGRGGSTNEKLFF.

The gene calls are TRBV14 and TRBJ1-6; possible D gene TRBD1, 5 bases. V lost 4 bases, J lost 7 bases, and 17 bases lay in between. CDR1 is SGHDN and CDR2 is FVKESK in the germline V gene. The CDR3 length is 16 residues. CDR3 in DNA: TGTGCCAGCAGCCTTAAAACGGGACTCCAAAATTCACCCCTCCACTTT. This encodes CASSLKTGLQNSPLHF.

The V and J genes are TRBV27 and TRBJ2-7, with 9 bases aligning to TRBD1. The CDR3 has 15 amino acids. Per germline, CDR1 MNHEY and CDR2 SMNVEV (reference sequence). The V and J ends lost 5 bases and 2 bases, in that order; junction bases with no gene match: 7. The CDR3 nucleotides are TGTGCCAGCAGTCTCCGTTGGGACAGGGCCTACGAGCAGTACTTC. It codes for CASSLRWDRAYEQYF.

This chain links TRBV7-2 with TRBJ2-1; 7 nucleotides agree with TRBD2. The CDR3 spans 13 residues. With 5 bases clipped from V and 10 bases from J, the junction kept 8 bases outside the gene matches. Germline assignment: CDR1 SGHTA and CDR2 FQGNSA. Written as DNA, the CDR3 is TGTGCCAGCAGCCCCGGACTAGTATACGAGCAGTTCTTC. It translates to CASSPGLVYEQFF.

The chain is built from TRBV10-1 and TRBJ2-1, with 8 bases lining up with TRBD1. CDR3 length: 16 residues. Trimming took 7 bases from V and 6 from J; bases not matched to a gene: 14. Germline V gene sequence: CDR1 WNHNN, CDR2 SYGVQD (reference sequence). CDR3 region: CASNKDRGNPINEQFF. CDR3 bases: TGCGCCAGCAATAAAGACAGGGGTAATCCTATCAATGAGCAGTTCTTC.

The chain has TRBV9 and TRBJ1-2, with a weak D call TRBD1 (5 bases). Trimming took 3 bases from V and 2 from J, leaving 17 bases between them. The CDR3 runs to 16 residues. CDR1 SGDLS and CDR2 YYNGEE come from the germline V gene. The DNA of the CDR3 is TGTGCCAGCAGCGGACAGACAGCGCTCTCGAACTATGGCTACACCTTC. This sequence encodes CASSGQTALSNYGYTF.

J is TRBJ1-5 and V is TRBV9; D gene uncertain. V lost 0 bases and J lost 1, with 8 bases in between. The V gene's germline CDR1 is SGDLS and CDR2 YYNGEE. This CDR3 contains 15 residues. The CDR3 coding sequence is TGTGCCAGCAGCGTAGATCCGGGGAGCAATCAGCCCCAGCATTTT. Its protein is CASSVDPGSNQPQHF. Full variable domain (missing parts from reference TRBV9 and TRBJ1-5): DSGVTQTPKHLITATGQRVTLRCSPRSGDLSVYWYQQSLDQGLQFLIQYYNGEERAKGNILERFSAQQFPDLHSELNLSSLELGDSALYFCASSVDPGSNQPQHFGDGTRLSIL.

V is TRBV28 and J is TRBJ1-4, with 7 bases that match TRBD1. Germline V gives CDR1 MDHEN, CDR2 SYDVKM. The CDR3 is 14 amino acids. J was trimmed by 12 bases and V by 7 bases; bases with no gene match: 14. CDR3 DNA: TGTGCCAGCAATCCGACAGGGACTGAGGGGGAACTGTTTTTT. This gives the protein CASNPTGTEGELFF.

The chain combines TRBV19 with TRBJ2-1, with 10 nucleotides matching TRBD1. The CDR3 spans 17 residues. Germline trimming cut 0 bases from V and 7 bases from J; bases unmatched to any gene: 9. Per the germline V gene, CDR1 is LNHDA and CDR2 is SQIVND (reference sequence). In nucleotides, the CDR3 is TGTGCCAGTAGTATAGATTTGACAGGGGGCTCAATGAATGAGCAGTTCTTC. Its translation: CASSIDLTGGSMNEQFF.

The chain carries TRBV18 and TRBJ1-3, with 7 bases fitting TRBD1. This CDR3 is 19 amino acids long. V trimming: 4 bases; J trimming: 2 bases; junction bases outside the gene matches: 17. The germline gives CDR1 KGHSH, CDR2 LQKENI. The DNA of the CDR3 is TGTGCCAGCTCACTCACTGTAACCAGGGACAGATTGACTGGAAACACCATATATTTT. Translated: CASSLTVTRDRLTGNTIYF. Looking up the rest from reference TRBV18 and TRBJ1-3 gives the full variable domain: NAGVMQNPRHLVRRRGQEARLRCSPMKGHSHVYWYRQLPEEGLKFMVYLQKENIIDESGMPKERFSAEFPKEGPSILRIQQVVRGDSAAYFCASSLTVTRDRLTGNTIYFGEGSWLTVV.

V usage is TRBV6-6 and J usage is TRBJ2-2, with 7 nucleotides matching TRBD1. CDR3 length: 14 residues. Trimming at V came to 7 bases and at J to 7 bases, leaving 9 bases not matched to a gene. Per germline, CDR1 MNHNY and CDR2 SVGAGI (reference sequence). The CDR3 here is CASKLTGASGELFF. The DNA for the CDR3 is TGTGCCAGCAAGTTAACAGGGGCTAGCGGGGAGCTGTTTTTT.

This chain connects TRBV6-4 to TRBJ1-6, with 8 nucleotides matching TRBD1. Looked up from germline, CDR1 is MRHNA and CDR2 is SNTAGT. J was trimmed by 8 bases and V by 4 bases; bases with no gene match: 13. This CDR3 comprises 17 residues. CDR3 sequence (DNA): TGTGCCAGCAGTGGCCCGATACAGGGGGAGAGGGATTCACCCCTCCACTTT. Translated, it gives CASSGPIQGERDSPLHF.

The V gene is TRBV30, the J gene TRBJ2-7; D ambiguous. In germline, CDR1 is GTSNPN, CDR2 SVGIG (reference sequence). V was pared by 0 bases and J by 6 bases, with 15 bases between. The CDR3 is made up of 14 amino acids. In DNA form, the CDR3 reads TGTGCCTGGAGTGTAGGTCAGGCCTTAGGCGAGCAGTACTTC. Translated, it gives CAWSVGQALGEQYF.

The rearrangement links TRBV7-3 to TRBJ2-7; 9 bases map to TRBD2. The CDR3 spans 13 residues. After removal of 5 bases from V and 6 bases from J, the junction contained 5 bases not matched to a gene. Germline V gene data show CDR1 as SGHTA and CDR2 as FQGTGA. CDR3 nucleotide sequence: TGTGCCAGCAGCCGTAGCGGGAGTTCCGAGCAGTACTTC. Its translation: CASSRSGSSEQYF.

This clone was counted a few times. The chain combines TRBV3-1 (or the pseudogene TRBV3-2) with TRBJ1-6; D gene uncertain. Trimming removed 5 bases at V and 0 bases at J, with 5 bases between. From germline, CDR1 is LGHDT and CDR2 YNNKEL (reference sequence). The CDR3 contains 14 residues. The CDR3 here is CASSTDSYNSPLHF. The CDR3 nucleotides are TGTGCCAGCAGCACAGACTCCTATAATTCACCCCTCCACTTT.

The rearrangement joins TRBV3-1 (or the pseudogene TRBV3-2) to TRBJ2-1, with 13 positions matching TRBD2. The CDR3 covers 19 residues. V trimming: 1 base; J trimming: 10 bases; junction bases outside the gene matches: 16. Germline CDR1 LGHDT, CDR2 YNNKEL (reference sequence). The CDR3 coding sequence is TGTGCCAGCAGCCAAGCCGGCACCCGTACTAGCGGGAGGGCCCTGGAGCAGTTCTTC. Amino acids: CASSQAGTRTSGRALEQFF.

The chain joins TRBV5-5 to TRBJ1-1; tentative D call: TRBD1 (6 bases). CDR3 length equals 18 residues. The V and J ends lost 4 bases and 4 bases respectively, with 26 bases between them. CDR1 is SGHKS and CDR2 is YYEKEE in the germline V gene (reference sequence). In nucleotides, the CDR3 is TGTGCCAGCAGCCCGTTGCCGACCAACAGGGAGCGGGGCACTGAAGCTTTCTTT. Translation gives CASSPLPTNRERGTEAFF.

In this sample, this clone turned up once. The chain uses TRBV27 and TRBJ2-1; 8 bases map to TRBD1. The length of the CDR3 is 17 residues. Losses at the gene ends were 4 bases for V and 3 bases for J; bases not matched to a gene: 11. The V gene's germline CDR1 is MNHEY and CDR2 SMNVEV (reference sequence). The CDR3 here is CASSSLAGTGNYNEQFF. The CDR3 nucleotides are TGTGCCAGCAGTTCCCTCGCCGGGACAGGTAACTACAATGAGCAGTTCTTC.

The chain links TRBV28 to TRBJ2-7; the match to TRBD2 covers 11 bases. The V gene's germline CDR1 is MDHEN and CDR2 SYDVKM. The CDR3 has 15 amino acids. After removal of 6 bases from V and 4 bases from J, the junction contained 8 bases not matched to a gene. This CDR3 is CASRTPGTSGYEQYF. For the CDR3, the DNA is TGTGCCAGCAGGACCCCAGGGACTAGCGGATACGAGCAGTACTTC.

The rearrangement joins TRBV3-1 (or the pseudogene TRBV3-2) to TRBJ2-7; D call uncertain. The V gene's germline CDR1 is LGHDT and CDR2 YNNKEL (reference sequence). The CDR3 extends over 15 amino acids. Trimming removed 1 base from V and 2 bases from J, with 12 bases in between. DNA for the CDR3: TGTGCCAGCAGCCAAGGGCCCAGGAATCCCTACGAGCAGTACTTC. Protein: CASSQGPRNPYEQYF.

This sequence joins TRBV28 and TRBJ2-5, with 10 bases aligning to TRBD2. Germline CDR1 MDHEN, CDR2 SYDVKM. This CDR3 contains 15 residues. Trimming removed 6 bases from V and 2 bases from J; junction bases left unmatched: 6. The CDR3 DNA reads as TGTGCCAGCAGCCCCCGTAGCGGGAGGCAAGAGACCCAGTACTTC. As protein: CASSPRSGRQETQYF.

The chain recombines TRBV10-3 with TRBJ2-1, with TRBD1 matching over 12 bases. The CDR3 is 14 residues long. Germline V gene lookup returns CDR1 ENHRY and CDR2 SYGVKD. V dropped 6 bases and J dropped 8; count of bases not matched to a gene: 5. The CDR3 sequence: CAISGTGGRYEQFF. CDR3 coding DNA: TGTGCCATCAGCGGGACAGGGGGCCGGTATGAGCAGTTCTTC.

V is TRBV19 and J is TRBJ2-7, with 8 bases aligning to TRBD1. Germline assignment: CDR1 LNHDA and CDR2 SQIVND (reference sequence). The V gene end was trimmed by 6 bases and the J gene end by 3 bases; junction bases not matched to a gene: 7. The CDR3 extends over 14 amino acids. The CDR3 region is CASRETGVGYEQYF. CDR3 nucleotide sequence: TGTGCCAGTAGGGAGACAGGGGTAGGCTACGAGCAGTACTTC.

V is TRBV19 and J is TRBJ2-7, with TRBD1 matching over 8 bases. Germline V gene lookup returns CDR1 LNHDA and CDR2 SQIVND (reference sequence). The V gene end was trimmed by 4 bases and the J gene end by 4 bases; junction bases not matched to a gene: 9. The CDR3 has 15 residues. The CDR3 loop reads CASSSQQGVLYEQYF. In DNA form, the CDR3 reads TGTGCCAGTAGTAGCCAACAGGGGGTGTTATACGAGCAGTACTTC.

This clone appeared once. The V gene is TRBV19, the J gene TRBJ1-2; TRBD1 might be the D (6 bases). The CDR3 length is 13 residues. V was clipped by 5 bases and J by 7 bases, with 14 bases between them. Germline CDR1 reads LNHDA; CDR2 reads SQIVND (reference sequence). Here the CDR3 reads CASSLQGLGGYTF. Written as DNA, the CDR3 is TGTGCCAGTAGTCTACAGGGTCTTGGTGGCTACACCTTC.